These T cell receptor beta chains were read from a single sample in a study of cytotoxic CD8 clonotypes in ibrutinib-treated CLL. This table comes from immunoSEQ multiplex PCR, and its TCRdb copy is limited to in-frame clones, with some not included. This table has roughly 190,000 clones, around 70% appearing once. Specimen: PBMCs, collected after 24 months of ibrutinib treatment. The source is a human donor with chronic lymphocytic leukemia. The CDR3 runs from the conserved cysteine through the conserved F or W. The order of the fields is CDR3 DNA, CDR3 protein, J gene, V gene, D gene, clone size. D genes are given only for firm matches. A row's size may be missing; if present it is once, few, many or a size class.

TGTGCCAGCAGCTTGGTGGAGACAGGGATCACAGATACGCAGTATTTT	CASSLVETGITDTQYF	TRBJ2-3	TRBV5-6	TRBD1	NA
TGTGCCAGCTCACCCTTTGTTGGGGCCATGAACACTGAAGCTTTCTTT	CASSPFVGAMNTEAFF	TRBJ1-1	TRBV18	NA	NA
TGTGCCAGCAGCGTAGACAGGTTCTATGGCTACACCTTC	CASSVDRFYGYTF	TRBJ1-2	TRBV9	NA	NA
TGTGCCTGGGGGGGAACCAATCAGCCCCAGCATTTT	CAWGGTNQPQHF	TRBJ1-5	TRBV30	NA	NA
TGTGCCAGCAGCGTAGGGGGCAGGGCGGAGCTCGAGCAGTACTTC	CASSVGGRAELEQYF	TRBJ2-7	TRBV9	NA	NA
TGTGCCAGCAGAAGACAGGGCGGGGGCTACACCTTC	CASRRQGGGYTF	TRBJ1-2	TRBV25-1	TRBD1	NA
TGTGCCAGTAGTATAGTGCTAGCGGGAGGCCACGAGCAGTACTTC	CASSIVLAGGHEQYF	TRBJ2-7	TRBV19	TRBD2	few
TGTGCCAGCCAGAGGTCCCAGGGCCCGATCTACGAGCAGTACTTC	CASQRSQGPIYEQYF	TRBJ2-7	TRBV28	NA	NA
TGTGCCAGCAGCTTGGAGGCGCTACCCCGGTACTCTTTT	CASSLEALPRYSF	TRBJ1-1	TRBV5-6	NA	NA
TGTGCCAGCAGCGTAGATTCTAGCGGGAGCCTCAGATCCCAAGAGACCCAGTACTTC	CASSVDSSGSLRSQETQYF	TRBJ2-5	TRBV9	TRBD2	NA
TGTGCCAGCAGCTCACGACTAGCGGGAGTGATTTACAATGAGCAGTTCTTC	CASSSRLAGVIYNEQFF	TRBJ2-1	TRBV5-6	TRBD2	NA
TGTGCCAGCAGCTTAGAAAACAGGATCTTCACCTTC	CASSLENRIFTF	TRBJ1-2	TRBV7-9	NA	NA
TGTGCCAGCGCAACCACCTACGAGCAGTACTTC	CASATTYEQYF	TRBJ2-7	TRBV27	NA	few
TGTGCCAGCAGCGACGGGTCGTCCGGGGAGCTGTTTTTT	CASSDGSSGELFF	TRBJ2-2	TRBV9	NA	NA